The 14 T cell receptor beta chains presented below share a single source sample, sequenced in a study of response to subunit inactivated influenza vaccine. Each CDR3 protein is one row after TCRdb ran MiXCR on the RT-PCR reads. Among 500,000 to 600,000 distinct CDR3 sequences, 10% to 15% were seen once, and the ten largest hold about 10%. The sequenced sample was PBMCs from blood, obtained on the day of vaccination. These receptors all come from a man in his forties or fifties who received an inactivated influenza vaccine.

The chain recombines TRBV20-1 with TRBJ2-7, with 8 positions matching TRBD2. CDR1 is DFQATT, CDR2 SNEGSKA, per germline (reference sequence). The V segment lost 5 bases and the J segment 0 bases; nucleotides outside the gene matches: 12. CDR3 size: 16 residues. CDR3 DNA sequence: TGCAGTGCTCCGAGGTCCAGACTAGCGAGCTCCTACGAGCAGTACTTC. Translating gives CSAPRSRLASSYEQYF.

The rearrangement links TRBV12-3 or TRBV12-4 to TRBJ2-2, with 7 bases identical to TRBD1. J gave up 1 base and V 6 bases, and 11 bases lay outside the gene matches. CDR3 length: 17 residues. For the CDR3, the DNA is TGTGCCAGCAGCTTATTTCCCGGGACAGAGAACACCGGGGAGCTGTTTTTT. This encodes CASSLFPGTENTGELFF.

This clonotype has a count of ten or more. The chain carries TRBV5-1 and TRBJ2-1, with unresolved D. Germline CDR1 reads SGHRS; CDR2 reads YFSETQ. The V end was cut by 2 bases, the J end by 7 bases, with 4 bases between. The CDR3 runs 11 residues. This chain's CDR3 is CASSLQNEQFF. CDR3 sequence (DNA): TGCGCCAGCAGCTTACAGAATGAGCAGTTCTTC.

The chain couples TRBV20-1 to TRBJ2-3; D gene uncertain. The CDR3 runs to 15 residues. Germline V gene sequence: CDR1 DFQATT, CDR2 SNEGSKA (reference sequence). The V end lost 0 bases, the J end lost 2 bases, and 12 bases lay between the germline ends. As DNA, the CDR3 is TGCAGTGCTAGAGATGGACGGACCCACACAGATACGCAGTATTTT. This codes for CSARDGRTHTDTQYF.

The sample holds one count of this clonotype. The CDR3 DNA follows: TGTGCCTGGAGTGTAGGGCAGGACAACACAGATACGCAGTATTTT. It codes for CAWSVGQDNTDTQYF. The rearrangement uses TRBV30 and TRBJ2-3; D is possibly TRBD1 (5 bases). Germline assignment: CDR1 GTSNPN and CDR2 SVGIG (reference sequence). This CDR3 has 15 amino acids. The germline V and J ends were trimmed by 0 bases and 2 bases, with 12 bases remaining between them.

This clonotype appeared many times. The genes are TRBV27 and TRBJ2-1, with a weak D call TRBD2 (6 bases). Per germline, CDR1 MNHEY and CDR2 SMNVEV (reference sequence). The CDR3 covers 13 residues. Trimming left V 2 bases short and J 8 bases short, with 10 bases between. CDR3 region: CASSLSGLDEQFF. The CDR3, as DNA: TGTGCCAGCAGTTTAAGCGGGTTAGATGAGCAGTTCTTC.

This clonotype was seen repeatedly, ten times or more. This chain connects TRBV6-5 to TRBJ2-7, with D unresolved. Germline V gives CDR1 MNHEY, CDR2 SVGAGI. Trimming took 2 bases from V and 0 from J, leaving 8 bases between them. The CDR3 has 14 amino acids. The CDR3 sequence is CASSYQESSYEQYF. The DNA of the CDR3 is TGTGCCAGCAGTTACCAAGAGAGCTCCTACGAGCAGTACTTC.

This clonotype was recorded a few times. The rearrangement joins TRBV19 to TRBJ2-1; 10 bases fit TRBD2. The germline V gene has CDR1 LNHDA and CDR2 SQIVND (reference sequence). V was pared by 2 bases and J by 1 base, with 2 bases of the junction left unmatched. This CDR3 is built from 16 residues. This CDR3 reads CASSILAGVSYNEQFF. The DNA for the CDR3 is TGTGCCAGTAGTATACTAGCGGGAGTATCCTACAATGAGCAGTTCTTC.

This chain joins TRBV29-1 and TRBJ2-3, with D perhaps matching TRBD2 (6 bases). CDR1 is SQVTM, CDR2 ANQGSEA, per germline. CDR3 length: 12 residues. The V gene lost 6 bases and the J gene lost 3 bases, with 10 bases spanning the gap. The CDR3 spells CSVRLATDTQYF. The CDR3 coding sequence is TGCAGCGTGCGTCTAGCGACAGATACGCAGTATTTT.

This clonotype was seen repeatedly, ten times or more. V gene TRBV7-9 combines with J gene TRBJ2-7; 8 positions match TRBD1. Losses at the gene ends were 5 bases for V and 5 bases for J; bases not matched to a gene: 5. Looked up from germline, CDR1 is SEHNR and CDR2 is FQNEAQ (reference sequence). The CDR3 runs to 13 residues. CDR3 nucleotides: TGTGCCAGCAGCCGGACAGGGACCAACGAGCAGTACTTC. Its translation is CASSRTGTNEQYF. Supplemented by reference TRBV7-9 and TRBJ2-7, the full variable domain reads DTGVSQNPRHKITKRGQNVTFRCDPISEHNRLYWYRQTLGQGPEFLTYFQNEAQLEKSRLLSDRFSAERPKGSFSTLEIQRTEQGDSAMYLCASSRTGTNEQYFGPGTRLTVT.

This clonotype came up a few times. The V call is TRBV28, the J call TRBJ2-3; 8 nucleotides match TRBD2. This CDR3 is 16 amino acids long. V shed 7 bases and J 2 bases; nucleotides not matched to a gene: 11. Germline V gene sequence: CDR1 MDHEN, CDR2 SYDVKM. The CDR3 sequence is CASIPTAGDYTDTQYF. For the CDR3, the DNA is TGTGCCAGCATCCCCACAGCGGGGGATTACACAGATACGCAGTATTTT.

V gene TRBV4-1 combines with J gene TRBJ2-1, with 10 bases identical to TRBD2. Germline V lookup: CDR1 MGHRA, CDR2 YSYEKL. The length of the CDR3 is 22 residues. V dropped 0 bases and J dropped 8; count of bases not matched to a gene: 25. The CDR3 loop reads CASSQDLFAGLAGEGGNDEQFF. CDR3 bases: TGCGCCAGCAGCCAAGATTTGTTTGCGGGCCTAGCGGGAGAAGGAGGGAACGATGAGCAGTTCTTC.

The V call is TRBV2, the J call TRBJ2-2; 7 positions agree with TRBD2. V shed 2 bases, J shed 5 bases, and the junction held 5 bases outside the gene matches. CDR1 SNHLY and CDR2 FYNNEI come from the germline V gene. The CDR3 has 15 residues. CDR3 residues: CASSEPAGGTGELFF. The CDR3 DNA reads as TGTGCCAGCAGTGAACCTGCCGGGGGGACCGGGGAGCTGTTTTTT. The complete variable domain, with remaining parts taken from reference TRBV2 and TRBJ2-2, reads EPEVTQTPSHQVTQMGQEVILRCVPISNHLYFYWYRQILGQKVEFLVSFYNNEISEKSEIFDDQFSVERPDGSNFTLKIRSTKLEDSAMYFCASSEPAGGTGELFFGEGSRLTVL.

This chain joins TRBV3-1 and TRBJ1-2, with D possibly TRBD1 on 6 matching bases. The CDR3 length is 12 residues. With 4 bases removed from V and 7 bases from J, the gap between germline ends came to 10 bases. Looked up from germline, CDR1 is LGHDT and CDR2 is YNNKEL (reference sequence). In DNA, the CDR3 is TGTGCCAGCAGCCCCAGGGGACGTGGCTACACCTTC. Amino acid sequence: CASSPRGRGYTF.